Sequencing of this T cell receptor (beta chain) was carried out in a study of blood T cell repertoires in COVID-19. There are 16 residues in the CDR3. CDR1 is SGHKS and CDR2 is YYEKEE in the germline V gene (reference sequence). The V gene end was trimmed by 2 bases and the J gene end by 6 bases; junction bases not matched to a gene: 9. This clone occurred once. How the authors handled the data: It was from reference gene primer amplification that nucleated cell counts were estimated. Clones were sequenced by immunoSEQ multiplex PCR, and TCRdb holds only the in-frame ones, with some missing. The D gene and trimming were derived from the DNA, and the V and J assignments and clone size from that table. The sample lists 100,000 to 150,000 clones, 80% to 90% occurring once.

Material: peripheral blood. This sequence originates from a woman in her sixties or seventies with acute or convalescent COVID-19. The chain has TRBV5-5 and TRBJ2-7; TRBD1 aligns across 12 bases. CDR3 in amino acids: CASSFTTGQGAGEQYF. The CDR3 DNA is TGTGCCAGCAGCTTCACCACGGGACAGGGGGCCGGCGAGCAGTACTTC.